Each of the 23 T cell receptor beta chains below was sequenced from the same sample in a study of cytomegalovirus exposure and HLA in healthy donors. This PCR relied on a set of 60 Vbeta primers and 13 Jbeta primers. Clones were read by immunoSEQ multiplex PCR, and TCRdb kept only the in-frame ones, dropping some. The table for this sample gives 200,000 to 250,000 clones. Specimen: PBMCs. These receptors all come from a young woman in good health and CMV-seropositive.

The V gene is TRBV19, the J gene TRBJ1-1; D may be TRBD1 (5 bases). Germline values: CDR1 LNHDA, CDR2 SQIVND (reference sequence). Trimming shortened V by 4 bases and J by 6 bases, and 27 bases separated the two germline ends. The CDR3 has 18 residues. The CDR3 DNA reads TGTGCCAGTAGTAAGGACATCCGGTTCTTGGAGAAGATCCCTGAAGCTTTCTTT. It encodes CASSKDIRFLEKIPEAFF.

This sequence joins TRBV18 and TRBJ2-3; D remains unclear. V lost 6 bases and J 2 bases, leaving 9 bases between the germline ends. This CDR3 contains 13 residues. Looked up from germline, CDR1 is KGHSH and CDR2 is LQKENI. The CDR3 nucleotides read TGTGCCAGCTCGCTTACTCCCACAGATACGCAGTATTTT. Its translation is CASSLTPTDTQYF.

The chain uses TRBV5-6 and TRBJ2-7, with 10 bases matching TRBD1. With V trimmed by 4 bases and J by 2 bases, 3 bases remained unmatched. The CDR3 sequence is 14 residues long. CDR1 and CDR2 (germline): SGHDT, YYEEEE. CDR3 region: CASSRGQGTYEQYF. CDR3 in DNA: TGTGCCAGCAGCAGGGGACAGGGGACCTACGAGCAGTACTTC.

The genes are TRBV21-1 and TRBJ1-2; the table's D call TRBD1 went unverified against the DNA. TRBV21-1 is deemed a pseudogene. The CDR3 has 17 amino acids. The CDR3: CASLTGGQGLPVYGYTF. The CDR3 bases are TGTGCCAGTCTCACGGGGGGACAGGGCCTCCCCGTCTATGGCTACACCTTC.

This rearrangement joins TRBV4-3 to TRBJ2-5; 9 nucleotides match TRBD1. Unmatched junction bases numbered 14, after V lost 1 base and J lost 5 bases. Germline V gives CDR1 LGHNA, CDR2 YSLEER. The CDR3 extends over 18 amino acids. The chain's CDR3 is CASSQGSGTGRGVETQYF. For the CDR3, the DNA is TGCGCCAGCAGCCAAGGTTCCGGGACAGGGAGGGGAGTTGAGACCCAGTACTTC.

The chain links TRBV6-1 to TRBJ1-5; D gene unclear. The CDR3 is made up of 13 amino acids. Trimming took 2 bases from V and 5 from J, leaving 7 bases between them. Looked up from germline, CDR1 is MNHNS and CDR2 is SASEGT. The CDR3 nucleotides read TGTGCCAGCAGTGAATCAGTTTATCAGCCCCAGCATTTT. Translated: CASSESVYQPQHF.

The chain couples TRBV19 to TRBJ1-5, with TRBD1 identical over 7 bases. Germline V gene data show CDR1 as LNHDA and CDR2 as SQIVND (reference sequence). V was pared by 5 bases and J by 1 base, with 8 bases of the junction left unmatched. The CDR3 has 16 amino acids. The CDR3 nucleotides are TGTGCCAGTAGTGACCCAGGGGGTGTAAGCAATCAGCCCCAGCATTTT. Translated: CASSDPGGVSNQPQHF.

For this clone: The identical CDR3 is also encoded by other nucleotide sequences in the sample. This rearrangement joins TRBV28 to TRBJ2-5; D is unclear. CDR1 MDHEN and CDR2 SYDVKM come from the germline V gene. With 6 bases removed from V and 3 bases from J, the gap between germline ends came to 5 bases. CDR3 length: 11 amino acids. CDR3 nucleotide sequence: TGTGCCAGCAGCCTAGAAGAGACCCAGTACTTC. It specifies CASSLEETQYF.

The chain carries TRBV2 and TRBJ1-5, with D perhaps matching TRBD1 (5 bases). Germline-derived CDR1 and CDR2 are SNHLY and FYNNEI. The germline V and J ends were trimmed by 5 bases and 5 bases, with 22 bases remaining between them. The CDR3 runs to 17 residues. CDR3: CASSRALGGLGHQPQHF. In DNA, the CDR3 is TGTGCCAGCAGTCGAGCCCTGGGGGGACTAGGTCATCAGCCCCAGCATTTT.

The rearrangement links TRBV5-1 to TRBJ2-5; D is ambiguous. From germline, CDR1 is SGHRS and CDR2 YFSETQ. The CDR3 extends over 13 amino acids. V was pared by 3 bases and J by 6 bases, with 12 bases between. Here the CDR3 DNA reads TGCGCCAGCAGCTCCGCCGACTGGAAGACCCAGTACTTC. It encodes CASSSADWKTQYF.

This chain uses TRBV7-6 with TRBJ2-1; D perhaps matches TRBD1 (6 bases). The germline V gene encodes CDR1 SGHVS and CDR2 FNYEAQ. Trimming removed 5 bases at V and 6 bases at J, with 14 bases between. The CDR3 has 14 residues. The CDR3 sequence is CASSPRNRANEQFF. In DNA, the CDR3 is TGTGCCAGCAGCCCTCGGAACAGGGCCAATGAGCAGTTCTTC.

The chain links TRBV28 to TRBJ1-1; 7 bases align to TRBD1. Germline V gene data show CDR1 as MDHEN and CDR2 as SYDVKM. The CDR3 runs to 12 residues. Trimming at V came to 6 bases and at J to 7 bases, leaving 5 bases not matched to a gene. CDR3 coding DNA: TGTGCCAGCAGGGCCGGACAGGTTGAAGCTTTCTTT. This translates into CASRAGQVEAFF. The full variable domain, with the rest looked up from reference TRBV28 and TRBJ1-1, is DVKVTQSSRYLVKRTGEKVFLECVQDMDHENMFWYRQDPGLGLRLIYFSYDVKMKEKGDIPEGYSVSREKKERFSLILESASTNQTSMYLCASRAGQVEAFFGQGTRLTVV.

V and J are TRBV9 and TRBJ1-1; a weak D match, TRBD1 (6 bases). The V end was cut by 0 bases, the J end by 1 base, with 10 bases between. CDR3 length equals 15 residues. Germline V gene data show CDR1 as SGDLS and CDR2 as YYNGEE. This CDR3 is CASSVDQGQNTEAFF. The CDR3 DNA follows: TGTGCCAGCAGCGTAGATCAGGGGCAGAACACTGAAGCTTTCTTT.

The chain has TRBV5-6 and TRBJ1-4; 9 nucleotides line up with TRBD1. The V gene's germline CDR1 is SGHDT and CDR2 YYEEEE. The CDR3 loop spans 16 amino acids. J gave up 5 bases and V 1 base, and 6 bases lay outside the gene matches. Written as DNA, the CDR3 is TGTGCCAGCAGCTTGTTAACCGGGACAGGGAATGAAAAACTGTTTTTT. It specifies CASSLLTGTGNEKLFF.

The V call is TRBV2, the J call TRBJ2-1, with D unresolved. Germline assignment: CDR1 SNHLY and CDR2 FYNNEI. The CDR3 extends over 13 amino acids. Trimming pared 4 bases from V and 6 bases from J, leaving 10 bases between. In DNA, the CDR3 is TGTGCCAGCAGTGTCGAGCGAAGCAATGAGCAGTTCTTC. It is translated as CASSVERSNEQFF.

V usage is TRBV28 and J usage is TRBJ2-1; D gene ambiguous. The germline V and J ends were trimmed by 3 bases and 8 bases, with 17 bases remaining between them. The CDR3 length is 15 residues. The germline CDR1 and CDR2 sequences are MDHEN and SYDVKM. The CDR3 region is CASSFSATSTDEQFF. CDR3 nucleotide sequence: TGTGCCAGCAGTTTTTCGGCCACGTCCACAGATGAGCAGTTCTTC. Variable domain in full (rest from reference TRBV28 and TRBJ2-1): DVKVTQSSRYLVKRTGEKVFLECVQDMDHENMFWYRQDPGLGLRLIYFSYDVKMKEKGDIPEGYSVSREKKERFSLILESASTNQTSMYLCASSFSATSTDEQFFGPGTRLTVL.

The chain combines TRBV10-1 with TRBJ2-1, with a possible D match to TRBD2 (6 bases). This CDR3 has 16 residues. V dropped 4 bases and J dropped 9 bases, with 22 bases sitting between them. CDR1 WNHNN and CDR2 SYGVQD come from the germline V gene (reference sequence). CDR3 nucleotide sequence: TGCGCCAGCAGTGTGCCGGGCGGCGGGACCCCCGGTGAGCAGTTCTTC. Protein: CASSVPGGGTPGEQFF.

Here the CDR3 DNA reads TGTGCCAGCAGCACCGGGGGGGCGAACACCGGGGAGCTGTTTTTT. Translating it yields CASSTGGANTGELFF. The chain combines TRBV9 with TRBJ2-2; 8 bases match TRBD2. Unmatched junction bases numbered 2, after V lost 4 bases and J lost 0 bases. Germline V gene data show CDR1 as SGDLS and CDR2 as YYNGEE. The CDR3 has 15 residues. The variable domain in full, completed from reference TRBV9 and TRBJ2-2, reads DSGVTQTPKHLITATGQRVTLRCSPRSGDLSVYWYQQSLDQGLQFLIQYYNGEERAKGNILERFSAQQFPDLHSELNLSSLELGDSALYFCASSTGGANTGELFFGEGSRLTVL.

Written as DNA, the CDR3 is TGTGCCAGCAGTTCCGGCAGGGTTCACTCCTACGAGCAGTACTTC. Translating it yields CASSSGRVHSYEQYF. The chain has TRBV6-5 and TRBJ2-7, with D perhaps TRBD1 (5 bases). Germline V gene lookup returns CDR1 MNHEY and CDR2 SVGAGI. The ends were cut back, 4 bases at V and 0 bases at J, with 13 bases in the middle. The CDR3 sequence is 15 residues long.

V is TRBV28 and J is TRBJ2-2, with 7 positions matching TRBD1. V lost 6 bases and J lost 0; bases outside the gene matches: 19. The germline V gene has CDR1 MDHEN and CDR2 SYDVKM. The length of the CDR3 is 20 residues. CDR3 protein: CASRPLPGDRYYANTGELFF. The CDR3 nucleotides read TGTGCCAGCAGGCCCCTCCCTGGGGACAGATACTACGCGAACACCGGGGAGCTGTTTTTT.

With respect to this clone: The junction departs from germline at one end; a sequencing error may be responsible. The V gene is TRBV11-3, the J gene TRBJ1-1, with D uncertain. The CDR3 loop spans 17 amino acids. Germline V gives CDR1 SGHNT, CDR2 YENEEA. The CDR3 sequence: CASSLDPPGNLNAEAFF. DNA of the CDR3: TGTGCCAGCAGCTTAGATCCGCCGGGGAATCTGAACGCTGAAGCTTTCTTT.

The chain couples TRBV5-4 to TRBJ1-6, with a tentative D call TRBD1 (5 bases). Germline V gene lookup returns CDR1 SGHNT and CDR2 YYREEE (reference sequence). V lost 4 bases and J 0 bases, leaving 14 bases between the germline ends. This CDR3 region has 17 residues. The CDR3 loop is CASSPKPQGSYNSPLHF. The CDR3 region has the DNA TGTGCCAGCAGCCCGAAACCGCAGGGCTCCTATAATTCACCCCTCCACTTT.

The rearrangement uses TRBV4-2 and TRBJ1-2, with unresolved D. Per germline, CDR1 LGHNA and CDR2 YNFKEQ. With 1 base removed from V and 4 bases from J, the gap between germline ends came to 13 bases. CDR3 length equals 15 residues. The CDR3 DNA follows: TGTGCCAGCAGCCAAGGGGAGAGCGGCTTCTATGGCTACACCTTC. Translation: CASSQGESGFYGYTF.